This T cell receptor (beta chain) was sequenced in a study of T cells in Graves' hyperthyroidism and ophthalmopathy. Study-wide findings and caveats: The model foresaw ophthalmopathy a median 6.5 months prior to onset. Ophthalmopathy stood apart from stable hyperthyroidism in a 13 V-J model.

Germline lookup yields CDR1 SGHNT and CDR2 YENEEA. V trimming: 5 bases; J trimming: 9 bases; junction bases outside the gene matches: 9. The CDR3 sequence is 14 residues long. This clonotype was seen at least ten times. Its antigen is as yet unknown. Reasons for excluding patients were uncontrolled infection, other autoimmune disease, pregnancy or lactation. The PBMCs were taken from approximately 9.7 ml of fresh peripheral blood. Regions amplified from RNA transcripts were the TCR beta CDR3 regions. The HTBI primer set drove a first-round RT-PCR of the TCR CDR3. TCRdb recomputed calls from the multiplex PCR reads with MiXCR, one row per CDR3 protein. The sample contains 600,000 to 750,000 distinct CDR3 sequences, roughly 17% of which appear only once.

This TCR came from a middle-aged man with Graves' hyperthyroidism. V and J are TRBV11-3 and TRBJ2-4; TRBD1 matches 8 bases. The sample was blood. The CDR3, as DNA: TGTGCCAGCAGCCCTTCGGACAGGGCGAGCATTCAGTACTTC. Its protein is CASSPSDRASIQYF.